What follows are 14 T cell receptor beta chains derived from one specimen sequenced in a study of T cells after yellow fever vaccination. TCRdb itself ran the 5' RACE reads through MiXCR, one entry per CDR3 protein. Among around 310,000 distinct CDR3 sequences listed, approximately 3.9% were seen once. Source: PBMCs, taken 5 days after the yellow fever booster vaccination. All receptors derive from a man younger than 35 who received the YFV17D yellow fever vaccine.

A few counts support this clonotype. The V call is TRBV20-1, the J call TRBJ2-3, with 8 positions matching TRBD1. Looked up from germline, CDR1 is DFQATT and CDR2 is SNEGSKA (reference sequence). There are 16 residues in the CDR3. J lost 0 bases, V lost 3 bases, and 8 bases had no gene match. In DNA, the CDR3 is TGCAGTGCTAGTGGAGAGGACAGGGAAAGCACAGATACGCAGTATTTT. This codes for CSASGEDRESTDTQYF.

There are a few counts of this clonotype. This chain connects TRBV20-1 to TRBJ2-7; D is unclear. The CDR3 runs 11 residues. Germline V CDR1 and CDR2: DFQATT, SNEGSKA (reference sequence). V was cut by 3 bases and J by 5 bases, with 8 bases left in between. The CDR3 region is CSARDGHEQYV. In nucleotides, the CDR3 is TGCAGTGCTAGGGATGGGCACGAGCAGTACGTC.

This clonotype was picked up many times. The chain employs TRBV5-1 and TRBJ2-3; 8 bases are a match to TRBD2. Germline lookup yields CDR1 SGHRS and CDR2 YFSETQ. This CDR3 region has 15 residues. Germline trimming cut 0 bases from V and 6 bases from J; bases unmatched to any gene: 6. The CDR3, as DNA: TGCGCCAGCAGCTTGGTTCTGACTAGCGTTGATACGCAGTATTTT. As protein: CASSLVLTSVDTQYF.

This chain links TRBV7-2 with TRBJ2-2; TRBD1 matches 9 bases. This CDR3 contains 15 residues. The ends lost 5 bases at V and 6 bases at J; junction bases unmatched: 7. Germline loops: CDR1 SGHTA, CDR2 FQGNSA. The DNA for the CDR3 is TGTGCCAGCAGCGCGCGGACAGGGGCGGCCGGGGAGCTGTTTTTT. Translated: CASSARTGAAGELFF.

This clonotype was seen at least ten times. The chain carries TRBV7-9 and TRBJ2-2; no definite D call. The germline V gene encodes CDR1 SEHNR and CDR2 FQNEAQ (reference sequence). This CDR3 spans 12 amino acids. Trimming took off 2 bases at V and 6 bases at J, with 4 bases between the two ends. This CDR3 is CASSLMAGELFF. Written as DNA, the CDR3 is TGTGCCAGCAGCTTAATGGCCGGGGAGCTGTTTTTT.

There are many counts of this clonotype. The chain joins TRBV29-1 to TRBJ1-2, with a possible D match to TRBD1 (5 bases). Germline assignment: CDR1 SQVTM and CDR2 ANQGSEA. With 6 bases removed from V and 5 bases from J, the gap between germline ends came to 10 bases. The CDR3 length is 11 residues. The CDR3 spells CSVAQAYGYTF. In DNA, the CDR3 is TGCAGCGTGGCACAGGCTTATGGCTACACCTTC.

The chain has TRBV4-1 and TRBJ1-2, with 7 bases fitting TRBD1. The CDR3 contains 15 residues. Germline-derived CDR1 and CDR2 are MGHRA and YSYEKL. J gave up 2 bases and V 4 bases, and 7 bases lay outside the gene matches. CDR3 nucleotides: TGCGCCAGCAGCCCTGCAGGGACAGCGAACTATGGCTACACCTTC. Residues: CASSPAGTANYGYTF.

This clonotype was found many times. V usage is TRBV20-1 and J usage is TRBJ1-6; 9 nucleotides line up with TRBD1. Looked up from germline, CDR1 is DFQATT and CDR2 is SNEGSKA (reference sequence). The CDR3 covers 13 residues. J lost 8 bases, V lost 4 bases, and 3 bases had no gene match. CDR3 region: CSAIRDRDSPLHF. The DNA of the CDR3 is TGCAGTGCTATCCGGGACAGGGATTCACCCCTCCACTTT.

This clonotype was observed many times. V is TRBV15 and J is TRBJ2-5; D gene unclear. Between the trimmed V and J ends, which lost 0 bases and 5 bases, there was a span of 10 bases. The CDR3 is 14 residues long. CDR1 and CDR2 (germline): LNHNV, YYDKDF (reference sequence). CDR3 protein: CATSRDRPRETQYF. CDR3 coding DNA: TGTGCCACCAGCAGAGACCGCCCTCGGGAGACCCAGTACTTC. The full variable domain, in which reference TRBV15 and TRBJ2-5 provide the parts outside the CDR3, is DAMVIQNPRYQVTQFGKPVTLSCSQTLNHNVMYWYQQKSSQAPKLLFHYYDKDFNNEADTPDNFQSRRPNTSFCFLDIRSPGLGDTAMYLCATSRDRPRETQYFGPGTRLLVL.

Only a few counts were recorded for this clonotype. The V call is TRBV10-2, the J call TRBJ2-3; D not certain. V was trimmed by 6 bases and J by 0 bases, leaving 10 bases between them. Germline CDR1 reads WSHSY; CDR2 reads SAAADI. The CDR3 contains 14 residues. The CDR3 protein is CASSPSTSTDTQYF. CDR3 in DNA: TGCGCCAGCAGCCCGTCCACTAGCACAGATACGCAGTATTTT.

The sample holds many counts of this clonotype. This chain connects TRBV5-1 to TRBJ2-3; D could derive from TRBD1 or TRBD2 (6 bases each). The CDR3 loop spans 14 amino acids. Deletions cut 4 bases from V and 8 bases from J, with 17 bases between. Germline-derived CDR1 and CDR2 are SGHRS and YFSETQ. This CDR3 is CASSTGDTGVTQYF. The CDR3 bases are TGCGCCAGCAGCACGGGGGACACCGGCGTTACGCAGTATTTT.

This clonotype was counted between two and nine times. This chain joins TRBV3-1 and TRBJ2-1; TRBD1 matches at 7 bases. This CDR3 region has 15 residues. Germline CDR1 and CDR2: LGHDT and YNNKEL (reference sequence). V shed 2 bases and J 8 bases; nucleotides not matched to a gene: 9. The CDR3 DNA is TGTGCCAGCAGCCAAATAGGCAGGGGGTACTATGAGCAGTTCTTC. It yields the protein CASSQIGRGYYEQFF.

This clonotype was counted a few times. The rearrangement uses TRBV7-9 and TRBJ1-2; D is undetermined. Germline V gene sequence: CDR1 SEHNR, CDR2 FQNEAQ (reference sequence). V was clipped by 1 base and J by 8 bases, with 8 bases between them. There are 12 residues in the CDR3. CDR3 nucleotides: TGTGCCAGCAGCTTAGGCTTATTCGGCTACACCTTC. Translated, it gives CASSLGLFGYTF.

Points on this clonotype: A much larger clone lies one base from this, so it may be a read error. CDR3 nucleotide sequence: TGTGCCAGCAGCTTAGATCCGGGGTATGGCTACACCTTC. This codes for CASSLDPGYGYTF. This rearrangement joins TRBV7-2 to TRBJ1-2; D gene uncertain. This CDR3 region has 13 residues. Germline assignment: CDR1 SGHTA and CDR2 FQGNSA. Trimming removed 1 base at V and 5 bases at J, with 8 bases between.